This TCR beta chain was documented in a study of T cells in localized non-small cell lung cancer. The CDR3 runs 14 residues. CDR1 is SGHTS and CDR2 is YDEGEE in the germline V gene. Trimming took 0 bases from V and 4 from J, leaving 10 bases between them. TCRdb keeps only in-frame clones here, not all; method: immunoSEQ multiplex PCR. The sample lists 45,000 or so clones, 86% occurring once. Points from the study as a whole: Adjacent lung was found to contain a median around 56 of the top 100 tumor clones. Because only a single region of the tumor was sequenced, heterogeneity remains possible. Higher blood T cell density tracked longer overall survival.

With respect to this clone: Its antigen is as yet unknown.

The sequence was obtained from a man aged 40 to 70 with stage II lung adenocarcinoma. The specimen comprised PBMCs, sampled before any cancer treatment. V and J are TRBV5-8 and TRBJ1-2, with D tentatively TRBD1 (5 bases). CDR3: CASSLAGSFYGYTF. The DNA of the CDR3 is TGTGCCAGCAGCTTGGCAGGGTCCTTCTATGGCTACACCTTC.